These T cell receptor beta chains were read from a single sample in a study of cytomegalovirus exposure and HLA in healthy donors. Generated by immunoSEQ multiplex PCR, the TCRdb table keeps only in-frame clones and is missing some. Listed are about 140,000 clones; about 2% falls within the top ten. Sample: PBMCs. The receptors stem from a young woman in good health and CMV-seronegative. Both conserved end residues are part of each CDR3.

CDR3 protein: CASSFEGAYGMNTEAFF
J gene: TRBJ1-1
V gene: TRBV27

CDR3 protein: CASSLPPGTGPRGGYTF
J gene: TRBJ1-2
V gene: TRBV7-8

CDR3 protein: CSVEPAGGNTEAFF
J gene: TRBJ1-1
V gene: TRBV29-1

CDR3 protein: CASSEIGGSANEQFF
J gene: TRBJ2-1
V gene: TRBV2

CDR3 protein: CASSLGGIRDRGREQYF
J gene: TRBJ2-7
V gene: TRBV5-8

CDR3 protein: CAWSAKYGTRTGNTIYF
J gene: TRBJ1-3
V gene: TRBV30

CDR3 protein: CASSPLSGGATDTQYF
J gene: TRBJ2-3
V gene: TRBV4-1

CDR3 protein: CASSQGNRGPGNTIYF
J gene: TRBJ1-3
V gene: TRBV4-2

CDR3 protein: CASSQQTITEAFF
J gene: TRBJ1-1
V gene: TRBV14

CDR3 protein: CASSLGQGVLGYTF
J gene: TRBJ1-2
V gene: TRBV9

CDR3 protein: CASSLDTLAKNIQYF
J gene: TRBJ2-4
V gene: TRBV5-8

CDR3 protein: CSGGTGTGGEQYF
J gene: TRBJ2-7
V gene: TRBV29-1

CDR3 protein: CASSPTGGGETQYF
J gene: TRBJ2-5
V gene: TRBV7-2

CDR3 protein: CASSWDSTNYGYTF
J gene: TRBJ1-2
V gene: TRBV5-1

CDR3 protein: CASSEGQGLDYGYTF
J gene: TRBJ1-2
V gene: TRBV6-1

CDR3 protein: CASSQDGVYEQFF
J gene: TRBJ2-1
V gene: TRBV4-2

CDR3 protein: CASSQSDYMIYNEQFF
J gene: TRBJ2-1
V gene: TRBV4-2

CDR3 protein: CASSVGRIPTDTQYF
J gene: TRBJ2-3
V gene: TRBV9

CDR3 protein: CASSLISTDTQYF
J gene: TRBJ2-3
V gene: TRBV7-2

CDR3 protein: CASSQPEGWREGADTQYF
J gene: TRBJ2-3
V gene: TRBV14

CDR3 protein: CASSVELTGELFF
J gene: TRBJ2-2
V gene: TRBV9

CDR3 protein: CASSVGDRASTDTQYF
J gene: TRBJ2-3
V gene: TRBV5-1

CDR3 protein: CATSRAGSSYEQYF
J gene: -
V gene: TRBV15

CDR3 protein: CASSQGLRDYTF
J gene: TRBJ1-2
V gene: TRBV4-1

CDR3 protein: CAISEGADYGYTF
J gene: TRBJ1-2
V gene: TRBV10-3

CDR3 protein: CASSIGTSGPHPNTGELFF
J gene: TRBJ2-2
V gene: TRBV7-9

CDR3 protein: CASSLGLTTTTGNTIYF
J gene: TRBJ1-3
V gene: TRBV5-1

CDR3 protein: CGAGRLGETQYF
J gene: TRBJ2-5
V gene: TRBV27

CDR3 protein: CASSLGGTTNEKLFF
J gene: TRBJ1-4
V gene: TRBV5-4